This T cell receptor (beta chain) was sequenced in a study of shared clonotypes between healthy human individuals. The study, taken as a whole, reports: Naive CD4 clonotypes overlapped across a handful of donors at around 4.8%.

Positively selected for CCR7, the CD45RO-negative cells used as naive CD8 cells excluded terminally differentiated effector memory CD45RA+ cells. Points on this clone: As yet, its antigen is unknown. This sample includes further DNA sequences coding for the same CDR3.

Produced via immunoSEQ multiplex PCR; TCRdb's table is partial and in-frame only. The table includes around 1.9 million clones, 90% to 95% detected once. The V end lost 5 bases, the J end lost 0 bases, and 5 bases lay between the germline ends. Germline-derived CDR1 and CDR2 are SGHAT and FQNNGV. The CDR3 has 12 residues. Sequencing input: naive CD8+ T cells from PBMCs. The rearrangement joins TRBV11-2 to TRBJ2-7; D is uncertain. The clonotype comes from a man between 18 and 35 years old in good health. Some clones in this sample may be carry-over from other donors' samples. The CDR3 region is CASSGSSYEQYF. CDR3 DNA sequence: TGTGCCAGCAGCGGTAGCTCCTACGAGCAGTACTTC.